This T cell receptor (beta chain) derives from a study of shared clonotypes between healthy human individuals. Notes on the study in general: Limitation of the genetic and exposure-history diversity represented came from the few donors.

At deep level, the assay was performed. In the original processing: Junction-only immunoSEQ data arrived without quality scores, meaning filtering differed. Sequencing was performed with immunoSEQ multiplex PCR; in TCRdb, only in-frame clones are kept and a portion is missing. V and J calls and clone size are copied from that table; D and trimming were computed from the DNA. This repertoire shows over 400,000 clones, about 84% found once; its top ten account for more than 9.5%. The CDR3 runs 16 residues. The V and J ends lost 0 bases and 0 bases, in that order; junction bases with no gene match: 2. Germline CDR1 SGHRS, CDR2 YFSETQ. Notes on this clone: What it binds is unknown.

Sequences were obtained from PBMCs. The rearrangement uses TRBV5-1 and TRBJ2-2, with 7 nucleotides matching TRBD2. The receptor comes from a woman in her 40s in good health. Some clones in this sample may be carry-over from other donors' samples. CDR3 amino acids: CASSLEGLANTGELFF. The CDR3 DNA is TGCGCCAGCAGCTTGGAAGGACTAGCGAACACCGGGGAGCTGTTTTTT.